This is a list of T cell receptor beta chains from one sample in a study of T cell responses to AZD1222 COVID-19 vaccine. Some clones are missing from TCRdb's copy, which holds only in-frame ones; the method was immunoSEQ multiplex PCR. The sample shows more than 150,000 clones, about nine tenths of them seen only once. The source material was peripheral blood, sampled on day 0 of AZD1222 vaccination. The receptor source for this set is an adult in good health. Each CDR3 is given with its conserved first and last residue.

>TRBV6-5
CASSYGGTGFYNEQFF
>TRBV5-1
CASSLAGQTYEQYF
>TRBV19
CASSIVGTSRGETQYF
>TRBV28
CASSFGGQPQHF
>TRBV10-3
CAISEFSPFDSPLHF
>TRBV19
CASSKGQGASSYNSPLHF
>TRBV18
CASSPTAGGYGYTF
>TRBV6-6
CASVLNRDSRGQPQHF
>TRBV19
CASSTQLLAGGPGYEQYF
>TRBV5-1
CASSLGTPDGYTF
>TRBV9
CASSVNVNTEAFF
>TRBV5-1
CASSFARTGKKAEQFF
>TRBV7-9
CASSSAGGNIQYF
>TRBV3-1/TRBV3-2
CASSQDSSGNTIYF
>TRBV21-1
CASSKEGGYHSPLHF
>TRBV11-2
CASSSGYSGNTIYF
>TRBV9
CASSEETFSGQETQYF
>TRBV7-9
CASSAGQGTEAFF
>TRBV4-3
CASSQDSGGGNTIYF
>TRBV10-2
CASSAGNTIYF
>TRBV12-3/TRBV12-4
CASSLEGTYEQYF
>TRBV9
CASSVAGPNSPLHF
>TRBV9
CASSVILGNGYTF
>TRBV10-3
CAARPGGGSMGETQYF
>TRBV6-6
CASSYSTGGNTIYF
>TRBV2
CASSEGGSYSYEQYF
>TRBV9
CASSVGGAPIDGYTF
>TRBV28
CASSPGGAGNEKLFF
>TRBV7-3
CASSSFGTGTSIHEQYF
>TRBV18
CASSPRGSSYSNYGYTF
>TRBV30
CAWKLAGGGYEQYF
>TRBV4-2
CASSQDLGQGSYEQYF
>TRBV27
CASMDSGANVLTF